This record concerns one TCR beta chain sequence. TCRbeta libraries were built with three rounds of nested PCR, modified from ARM-PCR. TCRdb reprocessed the multiplex PCR reads with MiXCR, giving one entry per CDR3 protein. The table has 75,000 to 95,000 distinct CDR3 sequences, approximately 65% seen once. Losses at the gene ends were 10 bases for V and 0 bases for J; bases not matched to a gene: 8. This CDR3 comprises 15 residues. Per the germline V gene, CDR1 is MNHNY and CDR2 is SVGAGI (reference sequence). No cell sorting was done before RNA was extracted from the tissue. This record comes from a study of tumor and adjacent non-tumor tissue in lung cancer. Overall study context: There were about twelve adenocarcinoma, a couple of squamous cell carcinoma and 1 small cell lung cancer cases.

Sequenced: lung tumor tissue. This clonotype originated in a man in his fifties or sixties with non-small cell lung cancer. The chain recombines TRBV6-6 with TRBJ2-1; 8 positions agree with TRBD2. The CDR3 DNA is TGTGCCAACACGATTCGGGGGGGCTCCTACAATGAGCAGTTCTTC. The encoded protein is CANTIRGGSYNEQFF.